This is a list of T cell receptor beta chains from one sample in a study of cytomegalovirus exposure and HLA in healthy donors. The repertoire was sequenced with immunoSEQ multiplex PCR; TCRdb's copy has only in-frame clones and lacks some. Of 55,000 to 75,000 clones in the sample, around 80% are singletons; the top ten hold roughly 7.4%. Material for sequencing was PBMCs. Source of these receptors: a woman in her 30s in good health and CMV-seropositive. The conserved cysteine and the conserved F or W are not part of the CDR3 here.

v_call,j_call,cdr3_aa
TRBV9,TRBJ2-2,ASSALGQGRTGELF
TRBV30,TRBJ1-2,AWSRQGPGYT
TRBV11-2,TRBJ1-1,ASSLGGVNTEAF
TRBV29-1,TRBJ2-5,SVDGDRGQETQY
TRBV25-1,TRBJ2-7,ASSAGQIGYEQY
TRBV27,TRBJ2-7,ASSLNPSGTVPLGQY
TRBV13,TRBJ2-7,VSSPLGTSGEQY
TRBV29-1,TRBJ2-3,SVVRDRDTDTQY
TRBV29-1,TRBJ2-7,SALPDNRDQPHEQY
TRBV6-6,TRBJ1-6,ASSYLTGSPLH
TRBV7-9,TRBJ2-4,ASSLQGSGDIQY
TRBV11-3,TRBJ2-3,ASSLHWEGDTQY
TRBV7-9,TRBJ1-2,ASSEGQAPYYGYT
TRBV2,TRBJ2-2,ASTDSGRTGELF
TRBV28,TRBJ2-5,ASSSGTSGRETQY
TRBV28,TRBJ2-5,ASSRTIAQETQY
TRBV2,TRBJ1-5,ASSEEFGQRSQH
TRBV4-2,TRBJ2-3,ASSQDGLAGGPNYDTQY
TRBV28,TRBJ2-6,ASSHPSRGSGANVLT
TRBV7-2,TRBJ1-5,ASSPTGTPNQPQH
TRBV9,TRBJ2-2,ASSAQGPGELF
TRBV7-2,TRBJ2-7,ASSSRPLEQY
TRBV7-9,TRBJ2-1,ASSPPVGLAGLDEQF
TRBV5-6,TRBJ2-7,ASSASEQY
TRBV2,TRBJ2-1,ASSEERQISYNEQF
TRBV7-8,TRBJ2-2,ASSPSGGNTGELF
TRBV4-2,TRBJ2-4,ASSHTQRGGTVSKNIQY
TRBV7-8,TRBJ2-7,ASSLQGPYEQY
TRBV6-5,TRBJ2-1,ASRPGLPHNEQF
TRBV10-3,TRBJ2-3,AIAGSGFHTQY
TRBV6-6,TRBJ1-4,ASSFYDGTNEKLF
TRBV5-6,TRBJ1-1,ASSWGRSNTEAF
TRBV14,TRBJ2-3,ASSQAGGTDTQY
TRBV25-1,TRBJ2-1,ASSELGVEQF
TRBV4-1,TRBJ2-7,ASSQGLAYEQY
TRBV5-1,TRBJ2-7,ASSTGQGSGAVY
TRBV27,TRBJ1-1,ASSTFARGNTEAF